This TCR beta chain comes out of a study of monozygotic twins with inflammatory bowel disease. General observations from the study: Immunosuppressive treatments differing between patients may have added repertoire variability. By inverse Simpson index, TCRbeta diversity was lower in IBD patients than in healthy co-twins.

In regard to this clonotype: Its antigen is not identified.

Germline V gene sequence: CDR1 LNHDA, CDR2 SQIVND (reference sequence). The CDR3 length is 15 residues. Added by template switching were UMIs that each held a 6-nucleotide sample barcode. Two nested PCRs, approximately 17 and 9 cycles, amplified TCRalpha and TCRbeta cDNA. TCRdb re-called the 5' RACE reads and shows each CDR3 protein once, DNA omitted. The sample table sets out around 97,000 distinct CDR3 sequences. Sequencing used blood. The receptor was isolated from a human donor with ulcerative colitis or Crohn's disease, or a healthy co-twin of an affected twin (not recorded which). The J gene is TRBJ2-6, the V gene TRBV19; TCRdb's D call, TRBD1, is unchecked because there is no DNA. The CDR3 protein is CASSTTGAGANVLTF.